The entry below gives a single T cell receptor (beta chain) sequence along with its context. It lacks a known antigen. Germline and junction disagree at one end, which may indicate a read error. The data were taken from a study of human T cells and chemical hapten exposure (dated by TCRdb to the early 2020s). In the study overall: For sensitization, 2% DPC in acetone was applied to a 2 cm by 2 cm area of upper inner arm skin. Patch testing on the upper back used Finn chambers containing 0.01% DPC, with scoring done after 6 days according to International Contact Dermatitis Research Group standards. The libraries were sequenced as a pool, and the TCR yield per sample differed mostly because of small variations in library volumes within the pool. Patient blood was sampled pre-sensitization (week 0) and at 2, 6 and about 24 weeks after DPC sensitization. The patient cohort, mostly female, included alopecia areata with under or over 50% scalp involvement, alopecia totalis and alopecia universalis. Blood for TCR sequencing was provided by twenty-nine alopecia patients at one to four time points (pre-sensitization, 2, 6 and 24 weeks). Peripheral blood TCR repertoire changes were tracked in vivo in alopecia patients during primary and secondary sensitization to the hapten diphenylcyclopropenone (DPC). Patients additionally received weekly therapeutic DPC doses to the scalp throughout the approximately 25-week study period. On the study overall, not on this receptor specifically: A positive correlation was found between the number of PT1 expanded TCRs and patch test score, with significance reached at thresholds 8, 16 and 32 but not 4. The number of TCRs above 1 in 1000 frequency did not change with DPC sensitization; there was no evidence of global repertoire structure alterations. Compared with pre-sensitization or healthy control sets, expanded TCRs formed significantly more large CDR3 similarity clusters, which is consistent with antigen-driven responses. After repeated subsampling, the strength of the expansion versus patch-test correlation and the threshold at which it became significant changed. Alopecia, a presumed autoimmune disease, was present in all patients, so the immune response of the patients might differ from that of healthy individuals.

CDR1 and CDR2 are read off the germline V gene as MNHEY and SVGAGI. The CDR3 sequence holds 15 residues, the cysteine and phenylalanine included. Here the CDR3 DNA is all that survives: 45 bases in frame from base 1. Receptor libraries were prepared by RACE. Instrument on record: NextSeq 500. During library preparation, unique molecular identifiers were attached to individual cDNA molecules so that TCRs could be counted quantitatively and reproducibly. From each blood RNA sample, both TCR alpha and TCR beta chains were sequenced. The authors' pipeline ran thus. The median number of TCRs per sample was 85,000 to 100,000, ranging from roughly 23,224 to 700,000. V, J and CDR3 annotation of the TCR reads was performed with the Decombinator software suite. For PS versus PT1 abundance plots, all samples were subsampled to the same number of TCRs (28,000). Expanded TCRs were defined as absent before sensitization and observed at least eight times at the 2-week time point. The raw public reads went through TCRdb reprocessing: fastp at Q25, MiXCR clone calling, in-frame beta chains kept. Each CDR3 protein gets just one entry, which takes the most common genes and DNA from the rows behind it. The V and J calls here are based on TCRdb, not the publication. This sample gives 95,000 to 150,000 distinct CDR3 sequences in total; roughly 10% of them show up just once. The ten largest clones take up 2% to 2.5% of the sample.

Reading the label with the study, this specimen's time point is: patch test 3, about 24 weeks after DPC sensitization. The treatment or condition label of this sample denotes: therapeutic diphenylcyclopropenone sensitization with weekly scalp DPC. Blood at each patch-test visit was drawn before the patch test was applied. To be eligible, patients had to be aged 18 to 70, diagnosed with alopecia and judged suitable for DPC therapy, while pregnant patients were excluded. Total RNA was isolated from unfractionated whole blood collected in Tempus Blood RNA tubes. The clonotype comes from a woman aged 50 to 60 with alopecia areata. Some clones in this sample may be carry-over from other donors' samples. The specimen comprised whole blood, sampled in connection with sensitization to the hapten diphenylcyclopropenone (DPC). This chain is built from TRBV6-5 and TRBJ1-2; 8 bases in the middle match TRBD1. The DNA is TGTGCCAGCAATTACAGGGGGGGCCTTAACTATGGCTACACCTTC. This is translated as CASNYRGGLNYGYTF.